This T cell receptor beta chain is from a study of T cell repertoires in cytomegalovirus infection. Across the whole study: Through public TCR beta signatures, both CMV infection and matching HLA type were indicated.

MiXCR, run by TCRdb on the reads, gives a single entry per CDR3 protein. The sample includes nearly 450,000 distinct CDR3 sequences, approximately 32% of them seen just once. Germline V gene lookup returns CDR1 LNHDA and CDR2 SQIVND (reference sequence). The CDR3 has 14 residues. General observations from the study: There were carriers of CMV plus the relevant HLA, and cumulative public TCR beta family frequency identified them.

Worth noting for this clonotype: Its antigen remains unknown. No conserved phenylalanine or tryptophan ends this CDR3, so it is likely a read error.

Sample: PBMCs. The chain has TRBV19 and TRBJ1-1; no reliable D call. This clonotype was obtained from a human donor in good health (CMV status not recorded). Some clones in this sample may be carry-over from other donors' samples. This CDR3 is CASKANFGNTEAFL. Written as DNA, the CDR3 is TGTGCCAGTAAGGCGAATTTCGGGAACACGGAAGCTTTCTTG.